The 12 T cell receptor beta chains below were found in one sample sequenced in a study of T cells after yellow fever vaccination. One entry per CDR3 protein results from TCRdb running MiXCR on the 5' RACE reads. The repertoire holds more than 95,000 distinct CDR3 sequences, with around 6.7% as singletons. The sequenced sample was CD4+ T cells sorted from PBMCs, obtained about 41 days after the first yellow fever vaccination. Receptors were obtained from a man between 18 and 35 years old who received the YFV17D yellow fever vaccine.

The chain links TRBV7-9 to TRBJ2-5; D is perhaps TRBD2 (6 bases). V lost 5 bases and J lost 5, with 21 bases in between. This CDR3 has 16 residues. CDR1 and CDR2 from the germline V gene are SEHNR and FQNEAQ (reference sequence). The CDR3 nucleotides are TGTGCCAGCAGCCTCCGCGGTGCGGGGCCGCGGGAGACCCAGTACTTC. This translates into CASSLRGAGPRETQYF.

This clonotype was seen many times. This chain connects TRBV20-1 to TRBJ1-4; TRBD1 might be the D (5 bases). The CDR3 extends over 13 amino acids. The V end lost 5 bases, the J end lost 8 bases, and 15 bases lay between the germline ends. The germline V gene has CDR1 DFQATT and CDR2 SNEGSKA (reference sequence). The CDR3 DNA reads as TGCAGTGCTTCATCCCAGGGAGGGGAAAAACTGTTTTTT. This encodes CSASSQGGEKLFF.

This clonotype was seen many times. The V call is TRBV4-3, the J call TRBJ1-1; 10 nucleotides agree with TRBD1. The germline V gene has CDR1 LGHNA and CDR2 YSLEER. After removal of 0 bases from V and 5 bases from J, the junction contained 6 bases not matched to a gene. The CDR3 sequence is 16 residues long. Written as DNA, the CDR3 is TGCGCCAGCAGCCAAGATCTAAGGACAGGGGGTACTGAAGCTTTCTTT. Protein sequence: CASSQDLRTGGTEAFF.

This clonotype was seen ten or more times. The gene calls are TRBV5-1 and TRBJ1-2; 7 nucleotides align to TRBD1. This CDR3 is 13 amino acids long. V shed 4 bases and J 4 bases; nucleotides not matched to a gene: 4. Germline V gives CDR1 SGHRS, CDR2 YFSETQ. The CDR3 bases are TGCGCCAGCAGCCCGACAGGGTTCTATGGCTACACCTTC. As protein: CASSPTGFYGYTF.

In this sample, this clonotype turned up a few times. This rearrangement joins TRBV5-5 to TRBJ2-5; TRBD1 agrees at 10 bases. The germline V gene has CDR1 SGHKS and CDR2 YYEKEE (reference sequence). The CDR3 covers 15 residues. Trimming took 4 bases from V and 3 from J; bases not matched to a gene: 6. The CDR3 DNA is TGTGCCAGCAGCCGACAGGGGGCGGGCGAAGAGACCCAGTACTTC. Translating it yields CASSRQGAGEETQYF.

In its sample, this clonotype was seen many times. This rearrangement joins TRBV7-6 to TRBJ2-1; 7 bases line up with TRBD2. V was clipped by 3 bases and J by 8 bases; unmatched bases: 4. CDR1 is SGHVS, CDR2 FNYEAQ, per germline. The CDR3 is 13 residues long. The CDR3 DNA sequence: TGTGCCAGCAGCTTTACTAGCGCATATGAGCAGTTCTTC. This translates into CASSFTSAYEQFF.

Notes on this clonotype: A much bigger clone sits one base away, suggesting this may be a read error. The chain carries TRBV2 and TRBJ2-7, with D perhaps TRBD2 (6 bases). The length of the CDR3 is 17 residues. V was cut by 6 bases and J by 0 bases, with 21 bases left in between. Germline V gene data show CDR1 as SNHLY and CDR2 as FYNNEI. The CDR3 sequence is CASSGTSSVLGSYEQYF. In DNA form, the CDR3 reads TGTGCCAGCAGCGGCACTTCTAGCGTGCTTGGCTCCTACGAGCAGTACTTC.

This clonotype was detected ten times or more. This chain uses TRBV4-3 with TRBJ2-1; D unresolved. Germline V gene sequence: CDR1 LGHNA, CDR2 YSLEER. The CDR3 runs 16 residues. Trimming left V 0 bases short and J 3 bases short, with 12 bases between. Here the CDR3 DNA reads TGCGCCAGCAGCCAAGATGTCTATGTCGTCTACAATGAGCAGTTCTTC. It specifies CASSQDVYVVYNEQFF.

CDR3 sequence (DNA): TGTGCCAGCAGCTTTCGCACCGGGGAGCTGTTTTTT. Its protein product is CASSFRTGELFF. The chain employs TRBV7-2 and TRBJ2-2; D unclear. The CDR3 sequence is 12 residues long. Trimming took off 3 bases at V and 4 bases at J, with 3 bases between the two ends. Per germline, CDR1 SGHTA and CDR2 FQGNSA.

This clonotype has at least ten counts. The rearrangement uses TRBV4-2 and TRBJ2-2; unclear D gene. V lost 1 base to trimming and J lost 6 bases, with 6 bases between them. The CDR3 covers 13 residues. Looked up from germline, CDR1 is LGHNA and CDR2 is YNFKEQ. The CDR3 region is CASSQVGSGELFF. CDR3 nucleotide sequence: TGTGCCAGCAGCCAAGTAGGGTCCGGGGAGCTGTTTTTT.

In this sample, this clonotype turned up many times. This sequence joins TRBV20-1 and TRBJ2-5, with D perhaps given as TRBD1 or TRBD2 (6 bases each). Deletions cut 3 bases from V and 5 bases from J, with 13 bases between. Germline V lookup: CDR1 DFQATT, CDR2 SNEGSKA (reference sequence). This CDR3 region has 13 residues. The CDR3 here is CSARGGAGETQYF. The DNA for the CDR3 is TGCAGTGCTAGGGGGGGCGCGGGTGAGACCCAGTACTTC.

By frequency in the sample, this clonotype is medium-sized (0.01 to 0.1%). The chain is built from TRBV20-1 and TRBJ2-1; 15 bases are a match to TRBD2. The CDR3 runs to 14 residues. The V segment lost 6 bases and the J segment 7 bases; nucleotides outside the gene matches: 4. Germline CDR1 reads DFQATT; CDR2 reads SNEGSKA (reference sequence). This chain's CDR3 is CSAGLAGGPNEQFF. The DNA for the CDR3 is TGCAGTGCCGGACTAGCGGGGGGGCCAAATGAGCAGTTCTTC.